These 10 T cell receptor beta chains came from one sample sequenced in a study of T-cell reconstitution after alpha-beta-depleted transplantation in children. The TCRbeta library was prepared with unique molecular identifiers. TCRdb reprocessed the PCR reads via MiXCR and lists one record per CDR3 protein. This table has roughly 4,000 distinct CDR3 sequences, 9.5% to 15% appearing once. The sample here was PBMCs, mostly from graft donor cells, taken 60 days after TCRalphabeta/CD19-depleted stem cell transplant. Every receptor here comes from a male patient aged 2-15 years who had a stem cell transplant for acute lymphoblastic leukemia, so the T cells may come from the graft donor.

The table lists this clonotype with many counts. The chain carries TRBV7-9 and TRBJ2-1, with TRBD2 identical over 7 bases. Germline values: CDR1 SEHNR, CDR2 FQNEAQ (reference sequence). V shed 3 bases and J 5 bases; nucleotides not matched to a gene: 7. The CDR3 has 15 residues. CDR3 nucleotides: TGTGCCAGCAGCTTGGGACTACGGAATAACAATGAGCAGTTCTTC. It is translated as CASSLGLRNNNEQFF. Supplemented by reference TRBV7-9 and TRBJ2-1, the full variable domain reads DTGVSQNPRHKITKRGQNVTFRCDPISEHNRLYWYRQTLGQGPEFLTYFQNEAQLEKSRLLSDRFSAERPKGSFSTLEIQRTEQGDSAMYLCASSLGLRNNNEQFFGPGTRLTVL.

This clonotype is medium-sized in the sample. The V and J genes are TRBV19 and TRBJ1-1; TRBD1 might be the D (6 bases). Trimming pared 7 bases from V and 0 bases from J, leaving 12 bases between. The CDR3 runs 14 residues. CDR1 LNHDA and CDR2 SQIVND come from the germline V gene (reference sequence). Here the CDR3 DNA reads TGTGCCAGTATCCCGGACAGTTTGAACACTGAAGCTTTCTTT. This gives the protein CASIPDSLNTEAFF. The full variable domain, with the rest looked up from reference TRBV19 and TRBJ1-1, is DGGITQSPKYLFRKEGQNVTLSCEQNLNHDAMYWYRQDPGQGLRLIYYSQIVNDFQKGDIAEGYSVSREKKESFPLTVTSAQKNPTAFYLCASIPDSLNTEAFFGQGTRLTVV.

This clonotype was counted ten times or more. The chain combines TRBV3-1 with TRBJ2-3, with 11 bases aligning to TRBD2. The germline V gene encodes CDR1 LGHDT and CDR2 YNNKEL (reference sequence). The V segment lost 2 bases and the J segment 6 bases; nucleotides outside the gene matches: 7. This CDR3 has 16 amino acids. In DNA, the CDR3 is TGTGCCAGCAGCCAAACAGCTAGCGGGGGGTCGGATACGCAGTATTTT. Its translation: CASSQTASGGSDTQYF.

By proportion, this clonotype is large. The rearrangement joins TRBV7-2 to TRBJ2-3; 7 bases agree with TRBD2. After removal of 4 bases from V and 4 bases from J, the junction contained 11 bases not matched to a gene. CDR3 length: 16 residues. Germline CDR1 and CDR2: SGHTA and FQGNSA. This CDR3 reads CASSSWDSRGADTQYF. The DNA of the CDR3 is TGTGCCAGCAGCTCATGGGACTCCCGGGGGGCAGATACGCAGTATTTT.

This clonotype was counted at least ten times. The rearrangement links TRBV7-9 to TRBJ2-1; 13 nucleotides line up with TRBD2. CDR1 SEHNR and CDR2 FQNEAQ come from the germline V gene (reference sequence). CDR3 length: 16 residues. J was trimmed by 4 bases and V by 4 bases; bases with no gene match: 4. The CDR3 loop reads CASSSPGLAGYNEQFF. CDR3 in DNA: TGTGCCAGCAGCTCTCCGGGACTAGCGGGGTACAATGAGCAGTTCTTC. The variable domain in full, completed from reference TRBV7-9 and TRBJ2-1, reads DTGVSQNPRHKITKRGQNVTFRCDPISEHNRLYWYRQTLGQGPEFLTYFQNEAQLEKSRLLSDRFSAERPKGSFSTLEIQRTEQGDSAMYLCASSSPGLAGYNEQFFGPGTRLTVL.

The gene calls are TRBV29-1 and TRBJ2-5; the D gene is possibly TRBD2 (6 bases). The CDR3 sequence is 14 residues long. V was cut by 4 bases and J by 2 bases, with 14 bases left in between. Germline loops: CDR1 SQVTM, CDR2 ANQGSEA. CDR3 DNA sequence: TGCAGCGTTGTTTTCGGGAGCGAACAAGAGACCCAGTACTTC. Translating it yields CSVVFGSEQETQYF.

By sample share, this clonotype is medium-sized. The gene calls are TRBV28 and TRBJ1-5; D perhaps matches TRBD1 (6 bases). The germline V gene has CDR1 MDHEN and CDR2 SYDVKM. V lost 6 bases and J 1 base, leaving 7 bases between the germline ends. This CDR3 has 13 residues. CDR3 nucleotide sequence: TGTGCCAGCAGGCAGGGGAGCAATCAGCCCCAGCATTTT. This codes for CASRQGSNQPQHF.

Judged by abundance, this clonotype is large. CDR3 DNA sequence: TGCAGCGTGGGGGATTACGAGCAGTACTTC. Translation: CSVGDYEQYF. V is TRBV29-1 and J is TRBJ2-7, with D possibly being TRBD1 or TRBD2 (5 bases each). The germline gives CDR1 SQVTM, CDR2 ANQGSEA. The CDR3 spans 10 residues. Trimming shortened V by 6 bases and J by 4 bases, and 7 bases separated the two germline ends.

This clonotype was detected ten times or more. V usage is TRBV29-1 and J usage is TRBJ1-5; D possibly corresponds to TRBD1 (6 bases). Germline V gene lookup returns CDR1 SQVTM and CDR2 ANQGSEA. The ends were cut back, 4 bases at V and 5 bases at J, with 12 bases in the middle. There are 13 residues in the CDR3. CDR3 protein: CSVAGGLDQPQHF. For the CDR3, the DNA is TGCAGCGTTGCTGGGGGGCTTGATCAGCCCCAGCATTTT.

By sample share, this clonotype is medium-sized. The chain recombines TRBV5-1 with TRBJ1-5, with D tentatively TRBD1 (5 bases). Trimming cost V 2 bases and J 3 bases, with 12 bases left between them. CDR1 is SGHRS and CDR2 is YFSETQ in the germline V gene. The CDR3 spans 15 residues. The CDR3: CASSFGTGLNQPQHF. The CDR3 bases are TGCGCCAGCAGCTTCGGTACAGGCCTCAATCAGCCCCAGCATTTT.